The rows below give T cell receptor beta chains drawn from one sample of a study of T cell responses to AZD1222 COVID-19 vaccine. Generated by immunoSEQ multiplex PCR, the TCRdb table keeps only in-frame clones and is missing some. Here the sample spans approximately 110,000 clones, 92% being singletons. Sequencing used peripheral blood, obtained on day 0 of AZD1222 vaccination. The receptors shown here come from an adult in good health. The CDR3 runs from the conserved cysteine through the conserved F or W. A D gene is named only where the DNA matches it firmly. The size of a clone is reported for some rows only, either as once, few or many, or as a class for expanded clones.

J,D,V,size,CDR3,DNA
TRBJ2-3,NA,TRBV27,NA,CASSPNRGGDTQYF,TGTGCCAGCAGCCCGAACAGGGGAGGAGATACGCAGTATTTT
TRBJ1-2,TRBD1,TRBV29-1,NA,CSVTGGAIGYTF,TGCAGCGTTACAGGGGGCGCGATTGGCTACACCTTC
TRBJ1-1,NA,TRBV5-1,NA,CASSLAKGGRTEAFF,TGCGCCAGCAGCTTGGCCAAGGGCGGGAGAACTGAAGCTTTCTTT
TRBJ2-4,NA,TRBV6-5,NA,CASRGNRGLKNIQYF,TGTGCCAGCAGAGGTAACAGGGGACTGAAAAACATTCAGTACTTC
TRBJ2-7,NA,TRBV30,NA,CAWSVRAEFTYEQYF,TGTGCCTGGAGTGTACGTGCCGAATTCACCTACGAGCAGTACTTC
TRBJ2-3,NA,TRBV19,NA,CASKRGARRSTDTQYF,TGTGCCAGTAAACGGGGGGCACGACGTAGCACAGATACGCAGTATTTT
TRBJ1-1,TRBD1,TRBV7-9,NA,CASSARFQGDTEAFF,TGTGCCAGCAGCGCAAGGTTCCAGGGGGACACTGAAGCTTTCTTT
TRBJ1-1,TRBD1,TRBV6-5,NA,CASSSRQGSTEAFF,TGTGCCAGCAGTTCTCGACAGGGGAGTACTGAAGCTTTCTTT
TRBJ2-7,TRBD2,TRBV30,NA,CAWTARLAGNEQYF,TGTGCCTGGACCGCCAGGCTAGCGGGAAACGAGCAGTACTTC
TRBJ1-6,TRBD1,TRBV3-1/TRBV3-2,few,CASSQEGGWSPLHF,TGTGCCAGCAGCCAAGAAGGGGGCTGGTCACCCCTCCACTTT
TRBJ1-4,NA,TRBV7-2,once,CASSLAEISEKLFF,TGTGCCAGCAGCTTAGCGGAGATTAGCGAAAAACTGTTTTTT
TRBJ1-5,NA,TRBV3-1/TRBV3-2,NA,CASSQDPGLGQPQHF,TGTGCCAGCAGCCAAGATCCAGGGCTCGGTCAGCCCCAGCATTTT
TRBJ1-1,NA,TRBV2,NA,CARPGTSPAEAFF,TGTGCCAGACCGGGAACCTCGCCGGCTGAAGCTTTCTTT
TRBJ2-5,TRBD1,TRBV27,NA,CASAPRGQGQETQYF,TGTGCCAGCGCCCCTAGGGGACAGGGGCAAGAGACCCAGTACTTC
TRBJ1-3,NA,TRBV9,NA,CASSSPEVGNTIYF,TGTGCCAGCAGTAGTCCTGAGGTTGGAAACACCATATATTTT
TRBJ2-3,NA,TRBV19,NA,CASSMAGSSTDTQYF,TGTGCCAGTAGTATGGCGGGCTCTAGCACAGATACGCAGTATTTT
TRBJ1-5,NA,TRBV5-5,NA,CASSLTGSNQPQHF,TGTGCCAGCAGCTTGACTGGGTCCAATCAGCCCCAGCATTTT
TRBJ2-7,NA,TRBV27,NA,CASSSPSSLSYEQYF,TGTGCCAGCAGCTCACCGAGCAGCCTCTCCTACGAGCAGTACTTC
TRBJ2-2,TRBD2,TRBV19,NA,CASTPGGNTGELFF,TGTGCCAGTACCCCGGGAGGGAACACCGGGGAGCTGTTTTTT
TRBJ2-1,NA,TRBV19,NA,CASSIVGPPEDNEQFF,TGTGCCAGTAGTATCGTAGGGCCCCCTGAGGACAATGAGCAGTTCTTC
TRBJ1-4,NA,TRBV2,NA,CASRVRGISEEKLFF,TGTGCCAGCAGAGTCCGGGGGATTTCGGAGGAAAAACTGTTTTTT
TRBJ1-4,NA,TRBV30,once,CAWRGEKLFF,TGTGCCTGGAGAGGAGAAAAACTGTTTTTT
TRBJ1-5,NA,TRBV29-1,NA,CSVGVQGSQPQHF,TGCAGCGTTGGGGTGCAGGGTAGTCAGCCCCAGCATTTT
TRBJ2-7,NA,TRBV27,NA,CASSSDIARNEQYF,TGTGCCAGCAGTTCGGACATTGCGCGCAACGAGCAGTACTTC